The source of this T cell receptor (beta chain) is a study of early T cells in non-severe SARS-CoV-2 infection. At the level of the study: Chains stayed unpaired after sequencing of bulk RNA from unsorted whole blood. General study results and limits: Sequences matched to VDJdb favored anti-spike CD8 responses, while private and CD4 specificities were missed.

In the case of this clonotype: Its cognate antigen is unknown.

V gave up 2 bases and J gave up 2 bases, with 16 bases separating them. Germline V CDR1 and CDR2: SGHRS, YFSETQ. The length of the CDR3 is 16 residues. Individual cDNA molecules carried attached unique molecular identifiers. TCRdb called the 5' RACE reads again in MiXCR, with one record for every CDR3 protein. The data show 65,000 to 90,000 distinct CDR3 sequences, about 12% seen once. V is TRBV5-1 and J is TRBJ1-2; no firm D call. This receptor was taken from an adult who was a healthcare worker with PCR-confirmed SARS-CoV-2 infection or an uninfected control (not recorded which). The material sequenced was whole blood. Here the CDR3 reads CASSFDPANLNYGYTF. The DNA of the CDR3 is TGCGCCAGCAGCTTCGACCCAGCTAACTTAAACTATGGCTACACCTTC. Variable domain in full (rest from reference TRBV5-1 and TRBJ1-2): KAGVTQTPRYLIKTRGQQVTLSCSPISGHRSVSWYQQTPGQGLQFLFEYFSETQRNKGNFPGRFSGRQFSNSRSEMNVSTLELGDSALYLCASSFDPANLNYGYTFGSGTRLTVV.